Here is one T cell receptor (beta chain) with its context. The antigen is unknown. Amplification of TCR alpha and beta CDR3 regions from RNA used iRepertoire nested multiplex PCR. Each CDR3 protein is one row after TCRdb ran MiXCR on the multiplex PCR reads. Found here are about 380,000 distinct CDR3 sequences, 35% to 45% of them singletons; the top ten hold around 12%. Germline CDR1 MDHEN, CDR2 SYDVKM. The V segment lost 11 bases and the J segment 3 bases; nucleotides outside the gene matches: 7. This CDR3 has 13 amino acids. The data originate from a study of glioma-infiltrating T cells. Study-wide background: WHO grade II oligodendrogliomas or astrocytomas, plus non-recurrent WHO grade IV glioblastomas, were sampled. Study observations and caveats: Patients with low tissue-blood divergence carried a signature set of shared blood CDR3 motifs.

The gene calls are TRBV28 and TRBJ2-4, with 7 bases lining up with TRBD1. The sequenced sample was glioma tissue, nonneoplastic brain tissue, or PBMCs (not recorded which). This TCR was sampled from a human donor with low-grade glioma or glioblastoma, undergoing nonglioma brain surgery, or in good health (not recorded which). The CDR3 protein is CAHGTVGKNIQYF. CDR3 nucleotides: TGTGCCCACGGGACAGTCGGCAAAAACATTCAGTACTTC.